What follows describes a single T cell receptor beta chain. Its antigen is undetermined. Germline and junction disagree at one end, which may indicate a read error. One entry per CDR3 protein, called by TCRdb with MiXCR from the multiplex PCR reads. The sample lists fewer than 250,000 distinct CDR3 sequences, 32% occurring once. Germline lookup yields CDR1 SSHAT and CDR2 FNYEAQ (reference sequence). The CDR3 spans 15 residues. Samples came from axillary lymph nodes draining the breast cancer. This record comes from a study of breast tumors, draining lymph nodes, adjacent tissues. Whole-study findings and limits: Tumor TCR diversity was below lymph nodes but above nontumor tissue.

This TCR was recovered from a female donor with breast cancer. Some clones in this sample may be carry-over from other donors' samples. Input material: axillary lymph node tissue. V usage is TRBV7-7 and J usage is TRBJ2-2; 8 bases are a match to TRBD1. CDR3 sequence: CASSPSQGASGELFF. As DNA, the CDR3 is TGTGCTAGCAGCCCTTCTCAGGGGGCCTCCGGGGAGCTGTTTTTT.